One and the same sample provided the 30 T cell receptor beta chains below, sequenced in a study of cytomegalovirus exposure and HLA in healthy donors. Primers for the PCR totalled 60 Vbeta and 13 Jbeta. TCRdb keeps only in-frame clones here, not all; method: immunoSEQ multiplex PCR. This sample has about 150,000 clones; around 80% occur once, and the top ten carry approximately 1.3%. Input material: PBMCs. The receptors originated from a man between 18 and 35 years old in good health and CMV-seronegative.

This rearrangement joins TRBV7-2 to TRBJ2-1; D not resolved. The germline CDR1 and CDR2 sequences are SGHTA and FQGNSA. With 8 bases removed from V and 6 bases from J, the gap between germline ends came to 8 bases. The CDR3 consists of 11 residues. In DNA form, the CDR3 reads TGTGCCAGCTCAACCGGCAATGAGCAGTTCTTC. Protein sequence: CASSTGNEQFF.

The J gene is TRBJ2-3, the V gene TRBV19; 11 nucleotides agree with TRBD2. The CDR3 covers 14 residues. V shed 5 bases, J shed 5 bases, and the junction held 3 bases outside the gene matches. Germline CDR1 is LNHDA and CDR2 is SQIVND (reference sequence). The CDR3, as DNA: TGTGCCAGTAGTCTGACTAGCGGGATAGATACGCAGTATTTT. Translation gives CASSLTSGIDTQYF.

The chain couples TRBV25-1 to TRBJ1-1, with D perhaps matching TRBD1 (6 bases). This CDR3 has 14 amino acids. CDR1 MGHDK and CDR2 SYGVNS come from the germline V gene. Trimming took off 6 bases at V and 0 bases at J, with 11 bases between the two ends. CDR3 DNA sequence: TGTGCCAGCAGGGAGACAGGATTGAACACTGAAGCTTTCTTT. Its protein is CASRETGLNTEAFF.

This clone was found once. The chain carries TRBV25-1 and TRBJ2-3; the D is unclear. The CDR3 runs to 17 residues. The germline CDR1 and CDR2 sequences are MGHDK and SYGVNS. V shed 2 bases and J shed 0 bases, with 15 bases lying between them. The CDR3 reads CASSEPSAATSTDTQYF. CDR3 in DNA: TGTGCCAGCAGTGAACCCTCTGCGGCAACTAGCACAGATACGCAGTATTTT.

The chain uses TRBV13 and TRBJ2-1, with 10 bases fitting TRBD2. With V trimmed by 7 bases and J by 7 bases, 13 bases remained unmatched. CDR1 and CDR2 from the germline V gene are PRHDT and FYEKMQ (reference sequence). This CDR3 contains 16 residues. The CDR3 region has the DNA TGTGCCAGCACCCACCAAAGGACTAGCGGATTTAATGAGCAGTTCTTC. Encoded protein: CASTHQRTSGFNEQFF.

The V gene is TRBV4-1, the J gene TRBJ2-7, with D perhaps TRBD2 (5 bases). The CDR3 is 18 amino acids. Germline assignment: CDR1 MGHRA and CDR2 YSYEKL. Deletions cut 0 bases from V and 6 bases from J, with 24 bases between. This CDR3 reads CASSQEALLARMRVEQYF. CDR3 coding DNA: TGCGCCAGCAGCCAAGAGGCCCTCCTAGCCCGAATGAGGGTCGAGCAGTACTTC.

The chain couples TRBV6-5 to TRBJ2-1; 7 bases align to TRBD2. The V gene's germline CDR1 is MNHEY and CDR2 SVGAGI. J was trimmed by 7 bases and V by 2 bases; bases with no gene match: 5. The length of the CDR3 is 14 residues. CDR3 in amino acids: CASSYGGRVNEQFF. As DNA, the CDR3 is TGTGCCAGCAGTTACGGCGGGAGAGTGAATGAGCAGTTCTTC.

The chain is built from TRBV27 and TRBJ2-7, with TRBD2 as a possible D gene (6 bases). The CDR3 length is 16 residues. V was pared by 6 bases and J by 2 bases, with 20 bases between. Germline CDR1 reads MNHEY; CDR2 reads SMNVEV (reference sequence). In DNA form, the CDR3 reads TGTGCCAGCAGCCCCTCGCGCGGGGAGGCGGCCTACGAGCAGTACTTC. Amino acids: CASSPSRGEAAYEQYF.

The rearrangement joins TRBV28 to TRBJ2-7; 9 nucleotides match TRBD2. This CDR3 spans 17 amino acids. Germline V CDR1 and CDR2: MDHEN, SYDVKM. J was trimmed by 3 bases and V by 3 bases; bases with no gene match: 12. Here the CDR3 reads CASSFPPHGLAFYEQYF. CDR3 DNA: TGTGCCAGCAGTTTCCCCCCCCACGGACTAGCGTTCTACGAGCAGTACTTC.

This sequence joins TRBV15 and TRBJ2-7; perhaps TRBD1 as D (5 bases). Germline V lookup: CDR1 LNHNV, CDR2 YYDKDF (reference sequence). The CDR3 sequence is 16 residues long. The ends were cut back, 0 bases at V and 2 bases at J, with 14 bases in the middle. The CDR3 DNA sequence: TGTGCCACCAGCAGAGAAATCGGCCAGGGCGCCTACGAGCAGTACTTC. It is translated as CATSREIGQGAYEQYF. Supplemented by reference TRBV15 and TRBJ2-7, the full variable domain reads DAMVIQNPRYQVTQFGKPVTLSCSQTLNHNVMYWYQQKSSQAPKLLFHYYDKDFNNEADTPDNFQSRRPNTSFCFLDIRSPGLGDTAMYLCATSREIGQGAYEQYFGPGTRLTVT.

This chain links TRBV7-7 with TRBJ2-7; D perhaps matches TRBD1 (6 bases). The V end was cut by 8 bases, the J end by 5 bases, with 19 bases between. CDR1 is SSHAT, CDR2 FNYEAQ, per germline (reference sequence). The CDR3 covers 14 residues. The CDR3 loop reads CASGKGVGDDEQYF. The DNA for the CDR3 is TGTGCCAGCGGAAAGGGGGTAGGCGACGACGAGCAGTACTTC.

The J gene is TRBJ2-1, the V gene TRBV7-9; D not resolved. There are 15 residues in the CDR3. The V and J ends lost 0 bases and 0 bases respectively, with 6 bases between them. From germline, CDR1 is SEHNR and CDR2 FQNEAQ (reference sequence). The CDR3 protein is CASSLAGSSYNEQFF. The DNA of the CDR3 is TGTGCCAGCAGCTTAGCTGGTAGCTCCTACAATGAGCAGTTCTTC.

This clone was observed once. Other DNA sequences of this sample code for an identical CDR3. V usage is TRBV9 and J usage is TRBJ1-1; D may be TRBD1 (5 bases). The germline CDR1 and CDR2 sequences are SGDLS and YYNGEE. The CDR3 sequence is 14 residues long. The V gene lost 1 base and the J gene lost 1 base, with 8 bases spanning the gap. CDR3: CASSVFGQNTEAFF. In DNA, the CDR3 is TGTGCCAGCAGCGTATTCGGACAGAACACTGAAGCTTTCTTT.

The rearrangement joins TRBV29-1 to TRBJ2-5; D perhaps matches TRBD2 (5 bases). The CDR3 runs 14 residues. V shed 1 base and J shed 5 bases, with 14 bases lying between them. Germline assignment: CDR1 SQVTM and CDR2 ANQGSEA. The CDR3 bases are TGCAGCGTTGAAGGTGGAACACCGGGGGAGACCCAGTACTTC. Amino acid sequence: CSVEGGTPGETQYF. Full variable domain (remainder filled in from reference TRBV29-1 and TRBJ2-5): SAVISQKPSRDICQRGTSLTIQCQVDSQVTMMFWYRQQPGQSLTLIATANQGSEATYESGFVIDKFPISRPNLTFSTLTVSNMSPEDSSIYLCSVEGGTPGETQYFGPGTRLLVL.

To note about this clone: The same CDR3 also results from other DNA sequences found in this sample. The chain uses TRBV6-1 and TRBJ1-5, with D tentatively TRBD1 (6 bases). Germline loops: CDR1 MNHNS, CDR2 SASEGT. The V gene lost 4 bases and the J gene lost 4 bases, with 14 bases spanning the gap. The CDR3 has 15 residues. CDR3 residues: CASSGPDSANQPQHF. DNA of the CDR3: TGTGCCAGCAGTGGCCCGGACAGCGCAAATCAGCCCCAGCATTTT.

The chain carries TRBV4-1 and TRBJ2-1, with D possibly TRBD2 on 6 matching bases. The V and J ends lost 0 bases and 2 bases respectively, with 17 bases between them. Germline V gene sequence: CDR1 MGHRA, CDR2 YSYEKL. This CDR3 contains 18 residues. This CDR3 is CASSQDSLGLPPYNEQFF. The CDR3 DNA sequence: TGCGCCAGCAGCCAAGATTCCCTGGGACTCCCGCCCTACAATGAGCAGTTCTTC.

This sequence joins TRBV9 and TRBJ2-5; maybe TRBD1 (6 bases). Looked up from germline, CDR1 is SGDLS and CDR2 is YYNGEE. This CDR3 comprises 15 residues. The V end lost 0 bases, the J end lost 2 bases, and 11 bases lay between the germline ends. The CDR3 DNA reads as TGTGCCAGCAGCGTAGGGGCAGGGGTACAAGAGACCCAGTACTTC. This codes for CASSVGAGVQETQYF.

V and J are TRBV25-1 and TRBJ2-5; 11 nucleotides align to TRBD2. The germline gives CDR1 MGHDK, CDR2 SYGVNS. The CDR3 sequence is 16 residues long. With 0 bases clipped from V and 3 bases from J, the junction kept 3 bases outside the gene matches. CDR3 in amino acids: CASSEYGGLAEETQYF. CDR3 coding DNA: TGTGCCAGCAGTGAATACGGGGGACTAGCGGAAGAGACCCAGTACTTC.

The chain has TRBV4-3 and TRBJ2-1; 9 nucleotides line up with TRBD2. Germline assignment: CDR1 LGHNA and CDR2 YSLEER. The V segment lost 3 bases and the J segment 6 bases; nucleotides outside the gene matches: 18. The CDR3 contains 19 residues. The CDR3 bases are TGCGCCAGCAGCCAGATGACTAGCGGTCCAGAGAGCCCCGCCAATGAGCAGTTCTTC. As protein: CASSQMTSGPESPANEQFF.

This chain links TRBV19 with TRBJ2-2; perhaps TRBD2 as D (6 bases). CDR1 is LNHDA and CDR2 is SQIVND in the germline V gene (reference sequence). The CDR3 is 15 amino acids. Trimming left V 9 bases short and J 6 bases short, with 20 bases between. CDR3 sequence (DNA): TGTGCCAGCCTGGGGCGGTGGGAGCGGGCCGGGGAGCTGTTTTTT. The encoded protein is CASLGRWERAGELFF.

This clone appeared a few times. J is TRBJ2-2 and V is TRBV5-1; TRBD1 aligns across 8 bases. The CDR3 loop spans 14 amino acids. Per germline, CDR1 SGHRS and CDR2 YFSETQ. Losses at the gene ends were 0 bases for V and 6 bases for J; bases not matched to a gene: 1. CDR3 nucleotide sequence: TGCGCCAGCAGCTTGGTACAGGGGGCCGGGGAGCTGTTTTTT. This codes for CASSLVQGAGELFF.

V is TRBV28 and J is TRBJ2-5; D unclear. The DNA matches TRBJ2-7 better at its end, which makes the J call doubtful. CDR1 and CDR2 from the germline V gene are MDHEN and SYDVKM. The CDR3 totals 12 residues. The DNA of the CDR3 is TGTGCCAGCAGTTTGTTGGTGAGCGAGCAGTACTTC. This encodes CASSLLVSEQYF.

The V call is TRBV6-5, the J call TRBJ2-2, with TRBD2 as a possible D gene (5 bases). The V gene lost 6 bases and the J gene lost 1 base, with 12 bases spanning the gap. The germline gives CDR1 MNHEY, CDR2 SVGAGI. This CDR3 region has 15 residues. CDR3 coding DNA: TGTGCCAGCAGCAGGACTGGACGGAACACCGGGGAGCTGTTTTTT. Translated, it gives CASSRTGRNTGELFF.

CDR3 nucleotide sequence: TGTGCCAGTAGTAAGGAGCCCGGGACAGCTTACAATGAGCAGTTCTTC. Protein product: CASSKEPGTAYNEQFF. V is TRBV19 and J is TRBJ2-1; TRBD1 aligns across 7 bases. Germline V CDR1 and CDR2: LNHDA, SQIVND (reference sequence). The length of the CDR3 is 16 residues. After removal of 4 bases from V and 4 bases from J, the junction contained 10 bases not matched to a gene.

This sequence joins TRBV5-6 and TRBJ2-3, with D possibly TRBD1 on 8 matching bases. Between the trimmed V and J ends, which lost 5 bases and 5 bases, there was a span of 18 bases. The CDR3 consists of 15 residues. Per the germline V gene, CDR1 is SGHDT and CDR2 is YYEEEE. This CDR3 is CASRTQGAGVDTQYF. The CDR3 DNA follows: TGTGCCAGCAGAACGCAGGGGGCGGGGGTAGATACGCAGTATTTT.

The chain joins TRBV7-9 to TRBJ2-1, with 10 bases fitting TRBD2. The length of the CDR3 is 16 residues. Germline CDR1 and CDR2: SEHNR and FQNEAQ (reference sequence). J was trimmed by 4 bases and V by 5 bases; bases with no gene match: 8. The CDR3 protein is CASSPLPSGGYNEQFF. Written as DNA, the CDR3 is TGTGCCAGCAGCCCCCTCCCTAGCGGGGGTTACAATGAGCAGTTCTTC.

V gene TRBV9 combines with J gene TRBJ2-1, with D possibly matching TRBD2 (7 bases). Trimming took off 4 bases at V and 2 bases at J, with 22 bases between the two ends. Germline V gene lookup returns CDR1 SGDLS and CDR2 YYNGEE. The CDR3 covers 18 residues. The CDR3 is CASSWGGRLSRAYNEQFF. The CDR3 DNA follows: TGTGCCAGCAGCTGGGGGGGGCGGTTGTCCCGAGCCTACAATGAGCAGTTCTTC.

This clone came up once. The chain is built from TRBV2 and TRBJ2-1; D is ambiguous. Germline V gene sequence: CDR1 SNHLY, CDR2 FYNNEI. V was clipped by 3 bases and J by 5 bases, with 8 bases between them. This CDR3 contains 13 residues. The CDR3 sequence: CASSDGTHNEQFF. The CDR3 nucleotides read TGTGCCAGCAGTGACGGTACCCACAATGAGCAGTTCTTC.

The chain combines TRBV4-3 with TRBJ1-5; D gene ambiguous. Germline V gives CDR1 LGHNA, CDR2 YSLEER. CDR3 length equals 16 residues. Trimming stripped 0 bases from V and 4 bases from J, with 13 bases between. As DNA, the CDR3 is TGCGCCAGCAGCCAAGATAGCTTCTCCGCAAATCAGCCCCAGCATTTT. Protein: CASSQDSFSANQPQHF.

This chain uses TRBV14 with TRBJ2-1, with D perhaps matching TRBD2 (5 bases). The CDR3 is 13 residues long. Germline lookup yields CDR1 SGHDN and CDR2 FVKESK. V was cut by 6 bases and J by 8 bases, with 14 bases left in between. This CDR3 is CASRRTFLHEQFF. The CDR3 DNA follows: TGTGCCAGCAGGCGGACTTTCCTGCATGAGCAGTTCTTC. Looking up the rest from reference TRBV14 and TRBJ2-1 gives the full variable domain: EAGVTQFPSHSVIEKGQTVTLRCDPISGHDNLYWYRRVMGKEIKFLLHFVKESKQDESGMPNNRFLAERTGGTYSTLKVQPAELEDSGVYFCASRRTFLHEQFFGPGTRLTVL.